The rows below give T cell receptor beta chains drawn from one sample of a study of graft-versus-host responses after intestinal transplantation. Their cognate antigens are unknown. Measured with immunoSEQ multiplex PCR; TCRdb has only the in-frame clones, and not every one. This table has 110,000 to 150,000 clones, 92% appearing once. The sequencing used unstimulated CD4+ T cells sorted from spleen or lymph node cells, collected before intestinal transplant. All receptors derive from a human donor who received an intestinal transplant. The CDR3 runs from the conserved cysteine through the conserved F or W. Fields, in order: J gene, D gene, clone size, V gene, CDR3 DNA, CDR3 protein. A D gene is named only where the DNA matches it firmly. Clone size is shown for a subset of rows, as once, few, many or a class of expanded clone.

J: TRBJ1-5; D: TRBD1; size: NA; V: TRBV6-1; DNA: TGTGCCAGCAGTCTCGACAGGGATCAGCCCCAGCATTTT; CDR3: CASSLDRDQPQHF
J: TRBJ2-5; D: TRBD1; size: NA; V: TRBV14; DNA: TGTGCCAGCAGCGAACAGGGGGCAGGGGAGACCCAGTACTTC; CDR3: CASSEQGAGETQYF
J: TRBJ2-7; D: NA; size: NA; V: TRBV6-6; DNA: TGTGCCAGCAGTTACGGGTTCTACGAGCAGTACTTC; CDR3: CASSYGFYEQYF
J: TRBJ1-2; D: NA; size: NA; V: TRBV30; DNA: TGTGCCTGGATCGGGTTCTATGGCTACACCTTC; CDR3: CAWIGFYGYTF
J: TRBJ2-3; D: TRBD1; size: NA; V: TRBV29-1; DNA: TGCAGCGTTGAAGCTACCGAGAGAGGACAGGGGGCGAAGGCAGATACGCAGTATTTT; CDR3: CSVEATERGQGAKADTQYF
J: TRBJ2-2; D: NA; size: NA; V: TRBV11-3; DNA: TGTGCCAGCAGCTTACACGGGAGAGGAAACGGGGAGCTGTTTTTT; CDR3: CASSLHGRGNGELFF
J: TRBJ2-7; D: NA; size: NA; V: TRBV4-2; DNA: TGTGCCAGCAGCCAAGTCCTCCCCCCGGGACCTTACTACGAGCAGTACTTC; CDR3: CASSQVLPPGPYYEQYF
J: TRBJ2-7; D: NA; size: NA; V: TRBV5-1; DNA: TGCGCCAGCAGCTTGGTGGCTTACGAGCAGTACTTC; CDR3: CASSLVAYEQYF
J: TRBJ1-2; D: NA; size: NA; V: TRBV9; DNA: TGTGCCAGCAGCATCCTGGACGGAGGCTATGGCTACACCTTC; CDR3: CASSILDGGYGYTF
J: TRBJ2-3; D: NA; size: NA; V: TRBV9; DNA: TGTGCCAGCAGCGTAGACCCGGGAGTAATAGATACGCAGTATTTT; CDR3: CASSVDPGVIDTQYF
J: TRBJ2-1; D: NA; size: NA; V: TRBV5-4; DNA: TGTGCCAGCAGCTTGGGAGGGGGCTCCTACAATGAGCAGTTCTTC; CDR3: CASSLGGGSYNEQFF
J: TRBJ2-5; D: NA; size: NA; V: TRBV6-6; DNA: TGTGCCAGCAGCTATCTAGCGTTCCAAGAGACCCAGTACTTC; CDR3: CASSYLAFQETQYF
J: TRBJ1-1; D: TRBD1; size: NA; V: TRBV12-5; DNA: TGTGCTAGTGGTGGACTCGACAGGGTGAAAGCTTTCTTT; CDR3: CASGGLDRVKAFF
J: TRBJ2-5; D: TRBD2; size: NA; V: TRBV2; DNA: TGTGCCAGCAGTGCCCCGGGAGGGACCCAGTACTTC; CDR3: CASSAPGGTQYF
J: TRBJ2-7; D: NA; size: NA; V: TRBV5-1; DNA: TGCGCCAGCAAGGAGGGCTACGAGCAGTACTTC; CDR3: CASKEGYEQYF
J: TRBJ1-2; D: NA; size: NA; V: TRBV9; DNA: TGTGCCAGCAGCCTACGGACGTCTCTGGGAGGCTACACCTTC; CDR3: CASSLRTSLGGYTF
J: TRBJ2-7; D: NA; size: NA; V: TRBV7-8; DNA: TGTGCCAGCAGCTTAATGGCGTCGAAAGGCGAGCAGTACTTC; CDR3: CASSLMASKGEQYF
J: TRBJ2-3; D: NA; size: NA; V: TRBV15; DNA: TGTGCCACCAGCAGAAAGCGCCGATTGGCGGGGAGCACAGATACGCAGTATTTT; CDR3: CATSRKRRLAGSTDTQYF
J: TRBJ2-3; D: NA; size: NA; V: TRBV5-1; DNA: TGCGCCAGCAGTACAAATCCGTTAGATACGCAGTATTTT; CDR3: CASSTNPLDTQYF
J: TRBJ1-6; D: NA; size: NA; V: TRBV9; DNA: TGTGCCAGCAGCGTTAGGATGGATTCACCCCTCCACTTT; CDR3: CASSVRMDSPLHF
J: TRBJ1-3; D: NA; size: NA; V: TRBV28; DNA: TGTGCCGGCACCGACAGGTTTGAAGAACTTGGAAACACCATATATTTT; CDR3: CAGTDRFEELGNTIYF
J: TRBJ1-2; D: TRBD1; size: NA; V: TRBV18; DNA: TGTGCCAGCTCACCAGAGGGGGCATCAAACTATGGCTACACCTTC; CDR3: CASSPEGASNYGYTF
J: TRBJ1-1; D: NA; size: NA; V: TRBV13; DNA: TGTGCCAGCACCTCGGTCCGGGACATAAACACTGAAGCTTTCTTT; CDR3: CASTSVRDINTEAFF
J: TRBJ2-5; D: NA; size: NA; V: TRBV7-2; DNA: TGTGCCAGCAGCTTCGACGGCGTCCAAGAGACCCAGTACTTC; CDR3: CASSFDGVQETQYF
J: TRBJ1-4; D: NA; size: NA; V: TRBV27; DNA: TGTGCCAGCAGTTTACGGCGATTAGGGGAAAAACTGTTTTTT; CDR3: CASSLRRLGEKLFF
J: TRBJ2-7; D: NA; size: NA; V: TRBV28; DNA: TGTGCCAGCAGTCCTTACATCTCCTACGAGCAGTACTTC; CDR3: CASSPYISYEQYF
J: TRBJ2-1; D: TRBD2; size: NA; V: TRBV5-1; DNA: TGCGCCAGCAGCTTGCTCTCTAGCGGGAGGGCATACGAGCAGTTCTTC; CDR3: CASSLLSSGRAYEQFF
J: TRBJ1-2; D: NA; size: once; V: TRBV14; DNA: TGTGCCAGCAGCCCCAGGGGTCTGGGCTATGGCTACACCTTC; CDR3: CASSPRGLGYGYTF
J: TRBJ2-3; D: NA; size: few; V: TRBV30; DNA: TGTGCCTGGAGTGTATCGGATACGCAGTATTTT; CDR3: CAWSVSDTQYF
J: TRBJ1-1; D: TRBD1; size: NA; V: TRBV6-5; DNA: TGTGCCAGCAGGACAGGGGGCGCGGACACTGAAGCTTTCTTT; CDR3: CASRTGGADTEAFF
J: TRBJ2-7; D: NA; size: NA; V: TRBV28; DNA: TGTGCCAGCAGTTCCAGTCTCTACGAGCAGTACTTC; CDR3: CASSSSLYEQYF
J: TRBJ2-3; D: TRBD2; size: once; V: TRBV7-6; DNA: TGTGCCAGCAGCACGACTAGCGGGCACACAGATACGCAGTATTTT; CDR3: CASSTTSGHTDTQYF
J: TRBJ2-7; D: TRBD2; size: NA; V: TRBV9; DNA: TGTGCCAGCAGCCGGGGACTAGCGGCTTACGAGCAGTACTTC; CDR3: CASSRGLAAYEQYF
J: TRBJ2-7; D: TRBD1; size: NA; V: TRBV2; DNA: TGTGCCAGCAGGCTACCTGGGGGGACAGGGGGGACCGAGCAGTACTTC; CDR3: CASRLPGGTGGTEQYF
J: TRBJ2-3; D: TRBD1; size: NA; V: TRBV6-1; DNA: TGTGCCAGCAGCCTGGGACAGGGAGATACGCAGTATTTT; CDR3: CASSLGQGDTQYF
J: TRBJ1-1; D: TRBD1; size: NA; V: TRBV5-1; DNA: TGCGCCAGCAGCTCCCGGGACAGGGGAACAAACACTGAAGCTTTCTTT; CDR3: CASSSRDRGTNTEAFF
J: TRBJ1-2; D: NA; size: NA; V: TRBV18; DNA: TGTGCCAGCTCCCCAACGGCCTCGGACTATGGCTACACCTTC; CDR3: CASSPTASDYGYTF
J: TRBJ1-1; D: NA; size: NA; V: TRBV18; DNA: TGTGCCAGCTCACCACCGGTGGCAGCTCCACCCGGGGGTAAAGCTTTCTTT; CDR3: CASSPPVAAPPGGKAFF
J: TRBJ1-5; D: NA; size: NA; V: TRBV28; DNA: TGTGCCAGCAGTTTATGGGCAGGGACGCACCATAGCAATCAGCCCCAGCATTTT; CDR3: CASSLWAGTHHSNQPQHF
J: TRBJ1-2; D: NA; size: once; V: TRBV6-5; DNA: TGTGCCAGCAGTTATCATGGCAGTCCTAACTATGGCTACACCTTC; CDR3: CASSYHGSPNYGYTF